Reported below is one TCR beta chain. Its antigen remains unknown. Here immunoSEQ multiplex PCR was the method, and the copy in TCRdb shows in-frame clones only, minus some. This sample has 55,000 to 70,000 clones; over 80% occur once, and the top ten carry about a tenth. The data stem from a study of OX40 agonist ivuxolimab in advanced cancers. On the study more broadly: Earlier treatment with anti-PD-1, anti-PD-L1 or anti-CTLA-4 was permitted, and roughly 40% had received some. Regarding the study as a whole: Low normalized T-cell clonal expansion also characterized some of the nonresponders.

This CDR3 spans 15 amino acids. CDR1 and CDR2 from the germline V gene are SNHLY and FYNNEI. V was shortened by 3 bases and J by 3 bases, with 12 bases between the two germline ends. Prior autoimmune disease or systemic immunosuppression barred patients. Material: CD4+ or CD8+ T cells sorted from blood, obtained in a trial of the OX40 agonist ivuxolimab. The origin of this receptor is an adult with an advanced solid tumor such as melanoma, head and neck, liver or kidney cancer. The J gene is TRBJ1-5, the V gene TRBV2; unclear D gene. CDR3 amino acids: CASSEPGLNNQPQHF. The CDR3 region has the DNA TGTGCCAGCAGTGAGCCCGGACTGAACAATCAGCCCCAGCATTTT.